The 23 T cell receptor beta chains presented below share a single source sample, sequenced in a study of cytomegalovirus exposure and HLA in healthy donors. The primer mix had 60 Vbeta and 13 Jbeta primers. Assay used: immunoSEQ multiplex PCR; TCRdb lists only in-frame clones, some missing. The repertoire holds under 200,000 clones, with around three quarters as singletons. The sequenced sample was PBMCs. These receptors were obtained from a woman aged 25 to 39 in good health and CMV-seropositive.

V usage is TRBV4-2 and J usage is TRBJ1-5, with no clear D. The V end lost 1 base, the J end lost 0 bases, and 7 bases lay between the germline ends. Germline V gives CDR1 LGHNA, CDR2 YNFKEQ. This CDR3 comprises 15 residues. CDR3 amino acids: CASSQGRYSNQPQHF. As DNA, the CDR3 is TGTGCCAGCAGCCAAGGCAGGTATAGCAATCAGCCCCAGCATTTT.

The chain carries TRBV28 and TRBJ2-5; a possible D gene is TRBD2 (6 bases). The CDR3 is made up of 15 amino acids. V was shortened by 5 bases and J by 0 bases, with 13 bases between the two germline ends. The germline CDR1 and CDR2 sequences are MDHEN and SYDVKM. CDR3 DNA: TGTGCCAGCAGTACTCCCGGGGGAAACCAAGAGACCCAGTACTTC. Residues: CASSTPGGNQETQYF.

The V gene is TRBV14, the J gene TRBJ2-2; 9 bases are shared with TRBD2. The V and J ends lost 3 bases and 1 base, in that order; junction bases with no gene match: 15. CDR1 and CDR2 from the germline V gene are SGHDN and FVKESK. The CDR3 consists of 20 residues. CDR3 loop: CASSHQIQGLLAGNTGELFF. In nucleotides, the CDR3 is TGTGCCAGCAGCCATCAGATCCAGGGTTTACTAGCGGGGAACACCGGGGAGCTGTTTTTT.

Only one count was recorded for this clone. The J gene is TRBJ2-1, the V gene TRBV5-4, with 10 bases identical to TRBD2. The CDR3 totals 16 residues. Trimming cost V 4 bases and J 0 bases; bases outside gene matches: 4. Germline V gene lookup returns CDR1 SGHNT and CDR2 YYREEE (reference sequence). This chain's CDR3 is CASSPLAGGSYNEQFF. Written as DNA, the CDR3 is TGTGCCAGCAGCCCCTTAGCGGGGGGCTCCTACAATGAGCAGTTCTTC. The full variable domain, completed using reference TRBV5-4 and TRBJ2-1, is ETGVTQSPTHLIKTRGQQVTLRCSSQSGHNTVSWYQQALGQGPQFIFQYYREEENGRGNFPPRFSGLQFPNYSSELNVNALELDDSALYLCASSPLAGGSYNEQFFGPGTRLTVL.

This chain joins TRBV28 and TRBJ2-3, with D possibly TRBD1 on 6 matching bases. Trimming took 5 bases from V and 2 from J, leaving 11 bases between them. Germline CDR1 and CDR2: MDHEN and SYDVKM. The CDR3 totals 14 residues. The CDR3 DNA follows: TGTGCCAGCAGTCCCGGGACATTCACAGATACGCAGTATTTT. This gives the protein CASSPGTFTDTQYF.

This clone was detected only a few times. J is TRBJ1-4 and V is TRBV4-3; D perhaps matches TRBD1 (5 bases). Trimming took off 3 bases at V and 0 bases at J, with 8 bases between the two ends. The length of the CDR3 is 15 residues. The germline V gene has CDR1 LGHNA and CDR2 YSLEER. The CDR3 bases are TGCGCCAGCAGCCAGGGGACTGCAACTAATGAAAAACTGTTTTTT. It encodes CASSQGTATNEKLFF.

The J gene is TRBJ1-2, the V gene TRBV4-1; TRBD1 matches 7 bases. The germline V gene encodes CDR1 MGHRA and CDR2 YSYEKL. The CDR3 contains 14 residues. With 1 base clipped from V and 3 bases from J, the junction kept 2 bases outside the gene matches. CDR3 region: CASSQGTGDYGYTF. The DNA for the CDR3 is TGCGCCAGCAGCCAAGGCACAGGGGACTATGGCTACACCTTC.

This clone was seen a few times. V is TRBV4-3 and J is TRBJ1-4, with 8 bases aligning to TRBD1. CDR1 and CDR2 from the germline V gene are LGHNA and YSLEER. This CDR3 spans 16 amino acids. Trimming cost V 4 bases and J 3 bases; bases outside gene matches: 7. In DNA, the CDR3 is TGCGCCAGCAGCCCCCTAGGACAGGGTGCTAATGAAAAACTGTTTTTT. This encodes CASSPLGQGANEKLFF.

The chain couples TRBV27 to TRBJ2-1; the match to TRBD2 covers 11 bases. V gave up 3 bases and J gave up 3 bases; unmatched junction bases: 7. Per germline, CDR1 MNHEY and CDR2 SMNVEV (reference sequence). The CDR3 has 17 amino acids. DNA for the CDR3: TGTGCCAGCAGTTTTGACCTGACTAGCGGGATCTACAATGAGCAGTTCTTC. It translates to CASSFDLTSGIYNEQFF.

The chain has TRBV5-1 and TRBJ2-6; D is unclear. Trimming removed 3 bases at V and 0 bases at J, with 13 bases between. The germline gives CDR1 SGHRS, CDR2 YFSETQ. The CDR3 runs to 17 residues. The CDR3 here is CASSSPMRASGANVLTF. CDR3 coding DNA: TGCGCCAGCAGCTCCCCTATGCGAGCCTCTGGGGCCAACGTCCTGACTTTC.

The gene calls are TRBV7-6 and TRBJ2-7; 9 bases map to TRBD2. The CDR3 totals 13 residues. Trimming cost V 5 bases and J 2 bases; bases outside gene matches: 1. Looked up from germline, CDR1 is SGHVS and CDR2 is FNYEAQ. This CDR3 is CASSQRGAYEQYF. DNA of the CDR3: TGTGCCAGCAGCCAGCGGGGGGCCTACGAGCAGTACTTC.

This chain connects TRBV2 to TRBJ2-7; 11 bases line up with TRBD2. Germline V gene lookup returns CDR1 SNHLY and CDR2 FYNNEI. The ends lost 6 bases at V and 12 bases at J; junction bases unmatched: 7. This CDR3 has 12 amino acids. CDR3 coding DNA: TGTGCCAGCAGGCTCACTAGCGGGAGACGGTACTTC. Its translation is CASRLTSGRRYF.

The chain is built from TRBV9 and TRBJ2-1; TRBD1 is a possible D gene (6 bases). Germline V gives CDR1 SGDLS, CDR2 YYNGEE. Trimming removed 1 base at V and 0 bases at J, with 11 bases between. CDR3 length: 16 residues. The CDR3 DNA reads as TGTGCCAGCAGCGTACAAGGACAGAGCTCCTACAATGAGCAGTTCTTC. This translates into CASSVQGQSSYNEQFF.

The rearrangement joins TRBV6-1 to TRBJ1-3, with D possibly matching TRBD1 (5 bases). Trimming took off 4 bases at V and 0 bases at J, with 7 bases between the two ends. This CDR3 has 14 amino acids. Germline lookup yields CDR1 MNHNS and CDR2 SASEGT. The CDR3 is CASSGGGSGNTIYF. The CDR3 nucleotides read TGTGCCAGCAGTGGGGGGGGCTCTGGAAACACCATATATTTT.

The V and J genes are TRBV6-1 and TRBJ1-2; the match to TRBD1 covers 7 bases. The ends lost 5 bases at V and 1 base at J; junction bases unmatched: 4. Per the germline V gene, CDR1 is MNHNS and CDR2 is SASEGT. This CDR3 has 14 residues. As DNA, the CDR3 is TGTGCCAGCAGTCCTGACAGGGTTAACTATGGCTACACCTTC. Residues: CASSPDRVNYGYTF.

The chain joins TRBV19 to TRBJ2-1; TRBD2 aligns across 7 bases. From germline, CDR1 is LNHDA and CDR2 SQIVND (reference sequence). V was pared by 0 bases and J by 8 bases, with 7 bases of the junction left unmatched. This CDR3 contains 15 residues. The CDR3 protein is CASSIDAGVGYEQFF. As DNA, the CDR3 is TGTGCCAGTAGTATAGATGCGGGAGTCGGCTATGAGCAGTTCTTC.

The rearrangement links TRBV4-3 to TRBJ1-1; the match to TRBD1 covers 7 bases. After removal of 1 base from V and 0 bases from J, the junction contained 2 bases not matched to a gene. Germline V CDR1 and CDR2: LGHNA, YSLEER. This CDR3 is 15 amino acids long. The CDR3 nucleotides read TGCGCCAGCAGCCAAGTGGGACAGTTGAACACTGAAGCTTTCTTT. It codes for CASSQVGQLNTEAFF.

The rearrangement uses TRBV7-2 and TRBJ2-2; D perhaps matches TRBD2 (6 bases). The ends were cut back, 5 bases at V and 6 bases at J, with 13 bases in the middle. Germline CDR1 reads SGHTA; CDR2 reads FQGNSA. This CDR3 spans 14 amino acids. CDR3 amino acids: CASSPQSGSGELFF. For the CDR3, the DNA is TGTGCCAGCAGCCCTCAAAGCGGGTCCGGGGAGCTGTTTTTT. Drawing the rest from reference TRBV7-2 and TRBJ2-2, the complete variable domain is GAGVSQSPSNKVTEKGKDVELRCDPISGHTALYWYRQSLGQGLEFLIYFQGNSAPDKSGLPSDRFSAERTGGSVSTLTIQRTQQEDSAVYLCASSPQSGSGELFFGEGSRLTVL.

The rearrangement joins TRBV9 to TRBJ2-5; D might be TRBD1 (6 bases). This CDR3 spans 15 amino acids. The germline V gene has CDR1 SGDLS and CDR2 YYNGEE. V was clipped by 0 bases and J by 2 bases, with 11 bases between them. The CDR3 protein is CASSVGDTGQETQYF. In DNA, the CDR3 is TGTGCCAGCAGCGTAGGGGACACAGGGCAAGAGACCCAGTACTTC.

CDR3 nucleotide sequence: TGTGCCAGCAGTTTTTTGGGTATCCAGGAAGGCTACACCTTC. Translating gives CASSFLGIQEGYTF. J is TRBJ1-2 and V is TRBV27, with unresolved D. Trimming took off 3 bases at V and 8 bases at J, with 16 bases between the two ends. Germline loops: CDR1 MNHEY, CDR2 SMNVEV (reference sequence). This CDR3 is built from 14 residues.

The J gene is TRBJ2-3, the V gene TRBV4-2; perhaps TRBD1 as D (6 bases). The germline CDR1 and CDR2 sequences are LGHNA and YNFKEQ. The length of the CDR3 is 17 residues. V lost 0 bases to trimming and J lost 0 bases, with 13 bases between them. In DNA form, the CDR3 reads TGTGCCAGCAGCCAAGATAGGGACACCCCTAGCACAGATACGCAGTATTTT. Its protein is CASSQDRDTPSTDTQYF.

This rearrangement joins TRBV30 to TRBJ1-2; D is ambiguous. Per the germline V gene, CDR1 is GTSNPN and CDR2 is SVGIG (reference sequence). The CDR3 runs 12 residues. V was trimmed by 4 bases and J by 4 bases, leaving 10 bases between them. As DNA, the CDR3 is TGTGCCTGGATCGGTGTCGGCTATGGCTACACCTTC. Residues: CAWIGVGYGYTF.

The chain joins TRBV2 to TRBJ2-2; D gene unclear. The CDR3 spans 13 residues. Germline CDR1 reads SNHLY; CDR2 reads FYNNEI. The V and J ends lost 6 bases and 7 bases respectively, with 12 bases between them. In nucleotides, the CDR3 is TGTGCCAGCAGCCCGGAGAGTCACGGGGAGCTGTTTTTT. This codes for CASSPESHGELFF.